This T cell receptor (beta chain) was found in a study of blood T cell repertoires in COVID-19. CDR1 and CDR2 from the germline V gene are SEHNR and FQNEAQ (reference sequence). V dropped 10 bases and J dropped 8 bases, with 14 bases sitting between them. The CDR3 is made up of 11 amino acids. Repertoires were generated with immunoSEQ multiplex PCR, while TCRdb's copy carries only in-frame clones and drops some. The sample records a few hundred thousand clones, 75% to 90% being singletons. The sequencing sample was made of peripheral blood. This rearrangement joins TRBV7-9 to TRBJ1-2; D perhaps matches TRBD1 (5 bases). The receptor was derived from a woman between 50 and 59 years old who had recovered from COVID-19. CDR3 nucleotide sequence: TGTGCCACCCAGGGCGGTAAAGGCTACACCTTC. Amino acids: CATQGGKGYTF.